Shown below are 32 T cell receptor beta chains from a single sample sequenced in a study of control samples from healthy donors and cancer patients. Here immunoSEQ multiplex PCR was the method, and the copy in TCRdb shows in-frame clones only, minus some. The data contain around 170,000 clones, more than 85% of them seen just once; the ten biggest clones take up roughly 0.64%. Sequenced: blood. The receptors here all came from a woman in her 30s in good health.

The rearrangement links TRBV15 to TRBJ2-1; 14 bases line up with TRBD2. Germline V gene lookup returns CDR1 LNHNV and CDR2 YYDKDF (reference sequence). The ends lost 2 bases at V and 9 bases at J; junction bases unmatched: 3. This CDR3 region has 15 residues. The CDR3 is CATSRPGLAGAEQFF. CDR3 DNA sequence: TGTGCCACCAGCAGACCGGGACTAGCGGGAGCTGAGCAGTTCTTC.

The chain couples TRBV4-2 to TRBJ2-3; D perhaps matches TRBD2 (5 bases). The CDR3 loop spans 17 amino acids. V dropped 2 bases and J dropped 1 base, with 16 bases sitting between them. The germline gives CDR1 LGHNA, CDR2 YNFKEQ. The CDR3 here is CASSQLSGVRGTDTQYF. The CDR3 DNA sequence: TGTGCCAGCAGCCAATTGTCCGGGGTCCGGGGCACAGATACGCAGTATTTT.

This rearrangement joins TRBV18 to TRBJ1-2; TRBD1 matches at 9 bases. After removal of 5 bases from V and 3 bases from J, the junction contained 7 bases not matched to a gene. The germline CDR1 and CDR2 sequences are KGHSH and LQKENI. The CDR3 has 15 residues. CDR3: CASSGGQGSYYGYTF. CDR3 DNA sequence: TGTGCCAGCTCAGGCGGACAGGGGTCTTACTATGGCTACACCTTC.

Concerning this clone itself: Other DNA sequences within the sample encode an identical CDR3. As DNA, the CDR3 is TGTGCCAGCAGTTACTCCTCTTACGAGCAGTACTTC. Translated, it gives CASSYSSYEQYF. The chain is built from TRBV6-2 or TRBV6-3 and TRBJ2-7; D unclear. CDR3 length: 12 residues. V was shortened by 0 bases and J by 4 bases, with 4 bases between the two germline ends. Looked up from germline, CDR1 is MNHEY and CDR2 is SVGEGT.

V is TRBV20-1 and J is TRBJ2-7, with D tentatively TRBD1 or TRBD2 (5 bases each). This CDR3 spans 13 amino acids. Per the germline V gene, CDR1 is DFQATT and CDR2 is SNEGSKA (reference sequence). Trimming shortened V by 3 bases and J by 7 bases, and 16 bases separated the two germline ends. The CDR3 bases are TGCAGTGCTAGTATAGCCGGGGCGGAGGAGCAGTACTTC. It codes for CSASIAGAEEQYF.

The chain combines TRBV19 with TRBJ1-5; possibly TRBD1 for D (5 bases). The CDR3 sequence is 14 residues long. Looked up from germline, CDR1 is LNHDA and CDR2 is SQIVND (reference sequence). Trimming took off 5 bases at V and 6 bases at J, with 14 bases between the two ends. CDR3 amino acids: CASSDLGVAQPQHF. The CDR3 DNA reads TGTGCCAGTAGTGACCTGGGGGTAGCTCAGCCCCAGCATTTT.

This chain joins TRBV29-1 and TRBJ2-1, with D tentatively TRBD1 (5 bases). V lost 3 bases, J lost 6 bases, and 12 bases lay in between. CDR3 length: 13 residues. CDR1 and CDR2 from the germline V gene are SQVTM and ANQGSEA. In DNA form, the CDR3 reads TGCAGCGTTGATTCGGCGACAGTCAATGAGCAGTTCTTC. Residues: CSVDSATVNEQFF.

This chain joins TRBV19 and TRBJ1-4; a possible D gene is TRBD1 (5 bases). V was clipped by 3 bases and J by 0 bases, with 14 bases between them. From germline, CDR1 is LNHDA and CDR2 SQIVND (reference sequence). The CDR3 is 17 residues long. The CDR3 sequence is CASSIQGVYATNEKLFF. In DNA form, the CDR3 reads TGTGCCAGTAGTATCCAGGGCGTGTATGCAACTAATGAAAAACTGTTTTTT.

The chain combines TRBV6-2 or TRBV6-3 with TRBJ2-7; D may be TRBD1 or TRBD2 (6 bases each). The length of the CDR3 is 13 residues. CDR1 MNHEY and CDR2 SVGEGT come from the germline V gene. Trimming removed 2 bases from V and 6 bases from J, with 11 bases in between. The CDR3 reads CASSYVGGLEQYF. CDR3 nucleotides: TGTGCCAGCAGTTACGTTGGGGGGCTCGAGCAGTACTTC.

The CDR3 bases are TGTGCCAGCAGCCAAGTACCGGGGAACTATGGCTACACCTTC. It codes for CASSQVPGNYGYTF. The rearrangement uses TRBV14 and TRBJ1-2; D is unresolved. The V gene lost 1 base and the J gene lost 2 bases, with 8 bases spanning the gap. The germline gives CDR1 SGHDN, CDR2 FVKESK. There are 14 residues in the CDR3.

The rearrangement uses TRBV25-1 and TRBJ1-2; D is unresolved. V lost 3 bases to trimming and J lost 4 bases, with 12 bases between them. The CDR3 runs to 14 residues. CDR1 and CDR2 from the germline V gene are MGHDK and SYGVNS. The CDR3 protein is CASSDLIPPYGYTF. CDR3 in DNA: TGTGCCAGCAGTGACTTAATCCCTCCCTATGGCTACACCTTC.

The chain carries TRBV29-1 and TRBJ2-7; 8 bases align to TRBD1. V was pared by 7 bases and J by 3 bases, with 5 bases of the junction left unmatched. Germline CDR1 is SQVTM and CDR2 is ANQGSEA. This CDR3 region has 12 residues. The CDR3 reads CSAQGAYYEQYF. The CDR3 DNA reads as TGCAGCGCCCAGGGGGCTTACTACGAGCAGTACTTC.

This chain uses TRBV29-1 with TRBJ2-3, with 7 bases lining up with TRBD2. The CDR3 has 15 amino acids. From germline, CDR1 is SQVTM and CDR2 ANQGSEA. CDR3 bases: TGCACAGAAGTCAGGGCGGGAGACACTCGAGATACGCAGTATTTT. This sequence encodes CTEVRAGDTRDTQYF.

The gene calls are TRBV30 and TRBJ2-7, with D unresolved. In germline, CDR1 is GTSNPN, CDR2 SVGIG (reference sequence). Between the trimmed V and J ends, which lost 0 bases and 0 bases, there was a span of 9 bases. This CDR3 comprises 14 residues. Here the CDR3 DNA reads TGTGCCTGGAGTGTAAGCCATAGCTCCTACGAGCAGTACTTC. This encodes CAWSVSHSSYEQYF.

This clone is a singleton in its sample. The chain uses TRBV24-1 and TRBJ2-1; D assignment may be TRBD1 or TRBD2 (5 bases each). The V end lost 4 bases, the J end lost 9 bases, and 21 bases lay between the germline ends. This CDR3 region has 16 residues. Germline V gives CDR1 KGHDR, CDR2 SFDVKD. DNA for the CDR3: TGTGCCACCAGTGAGCCCAATCGCCCCCATGGGGGTGAGCAGTTCTTC. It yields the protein CATSEPNRPHGGEQFF.

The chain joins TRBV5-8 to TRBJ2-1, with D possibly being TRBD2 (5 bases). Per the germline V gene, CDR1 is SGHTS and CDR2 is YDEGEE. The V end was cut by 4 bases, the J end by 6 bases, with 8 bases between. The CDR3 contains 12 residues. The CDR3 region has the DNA TGTGCCAGCAGCCGAACTAGCAATGAGCAGTTCTTC. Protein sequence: CASSRTSNEQFF.

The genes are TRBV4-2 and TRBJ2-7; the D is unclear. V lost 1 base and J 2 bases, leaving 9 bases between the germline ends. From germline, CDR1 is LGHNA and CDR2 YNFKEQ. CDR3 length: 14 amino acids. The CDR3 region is CASSQGLLAYEQYF. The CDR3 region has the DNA TGTGCCAGCAGCCAAGGGCTTCTGGCCTACGAGCAGTACTTC.

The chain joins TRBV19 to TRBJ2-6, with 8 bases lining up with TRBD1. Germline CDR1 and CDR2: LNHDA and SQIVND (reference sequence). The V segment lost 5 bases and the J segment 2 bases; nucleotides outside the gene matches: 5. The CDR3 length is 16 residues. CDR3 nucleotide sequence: TGTGCCAGTAGTTTGCCGGGACAGGCTGGGGCCAACGTCCTGACTTTC. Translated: CASSLPGQAGANVLTF.

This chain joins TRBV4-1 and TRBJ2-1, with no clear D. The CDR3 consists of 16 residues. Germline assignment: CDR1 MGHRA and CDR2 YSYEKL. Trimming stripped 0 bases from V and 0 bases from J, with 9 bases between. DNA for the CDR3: TGCGCCAGCAGCCAAGATCTAGTCGGCTCCTACAATGAGCAGTTCTTC. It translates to CASSQDLVGSYNEQFF.

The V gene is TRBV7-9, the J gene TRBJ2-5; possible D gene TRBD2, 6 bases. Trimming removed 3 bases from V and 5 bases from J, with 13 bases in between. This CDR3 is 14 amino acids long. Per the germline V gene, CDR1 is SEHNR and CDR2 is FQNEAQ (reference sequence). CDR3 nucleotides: TGTGCCAGCAGCTTTGATCGCGGGATGGAGACCCAGTACTTC. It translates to CASSFDRGMETQYF.

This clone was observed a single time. In DNA, the CDR3 is TGTGCCAGCAGCTTGGGTTCAGGGGCAACCTCTGGAAACACCATATATTTT. Protein: CASSLGSGATSGNTIYF. The rearrangement joins TRBV5-5 to TRBJ1-3, with D possibly matching TRBD1 (6 bases). Germline V lookup: CDR1 SGHKS, CDR2 YYEKEE (reference sequence). The CDR3 is 17 amino acids. Trimming took off 0 bases at V and 0 bases at J, with 13 bases between the two ends.

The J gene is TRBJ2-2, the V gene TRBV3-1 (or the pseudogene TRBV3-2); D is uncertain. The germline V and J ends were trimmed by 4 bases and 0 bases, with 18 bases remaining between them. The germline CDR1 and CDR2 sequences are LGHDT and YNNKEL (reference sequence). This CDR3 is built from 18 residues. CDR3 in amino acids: CASSRGSKGSSNTGELFF. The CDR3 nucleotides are TGTGCCAGCAGCCGGGGATCGAAGGGCTCCTCGAACACCGGGGAGCTGTTTTTT.

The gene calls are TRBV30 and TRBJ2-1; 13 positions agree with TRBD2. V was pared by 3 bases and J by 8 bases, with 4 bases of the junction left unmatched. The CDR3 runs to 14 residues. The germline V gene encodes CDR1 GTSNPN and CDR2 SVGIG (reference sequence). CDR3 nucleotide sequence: TGTGCCTGGAGCCGGACTAGCGGGAGCGATGAGCAGTTCTTC. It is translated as CAWSRTSGSDEQFF.

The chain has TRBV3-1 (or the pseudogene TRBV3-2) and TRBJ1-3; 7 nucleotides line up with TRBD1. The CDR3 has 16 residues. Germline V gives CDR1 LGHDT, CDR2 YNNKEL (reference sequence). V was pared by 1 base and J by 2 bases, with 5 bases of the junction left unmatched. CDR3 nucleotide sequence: TGTGCCAGCAGCCAAGCGGGACAGATTCCTGGAAACACCATATATTTT. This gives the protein CASSQAGQIPGNTIYF.

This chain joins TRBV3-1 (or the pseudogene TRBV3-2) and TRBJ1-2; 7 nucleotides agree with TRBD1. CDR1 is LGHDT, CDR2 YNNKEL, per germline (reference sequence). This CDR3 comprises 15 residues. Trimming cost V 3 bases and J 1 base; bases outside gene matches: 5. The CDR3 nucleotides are TGTGCCAGCAGCCACGGTACAGGGGTTAACTATGGCTACACCTTC. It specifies CASSHGTGVNYGYTF.

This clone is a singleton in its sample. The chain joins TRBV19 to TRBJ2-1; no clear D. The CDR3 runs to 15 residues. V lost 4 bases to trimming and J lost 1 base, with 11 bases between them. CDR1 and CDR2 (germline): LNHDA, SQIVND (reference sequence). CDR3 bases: TGTGCCAGTAGTACGTCAGGTTGGTCCTACAATGAGCAGTTCTTC. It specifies CASSTSGWSYNEQFF. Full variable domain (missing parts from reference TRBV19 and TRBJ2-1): DGGITQSPKYLFRKEGQNVTLSCEQNLNHDAMYWYRQDPGQGLRLIYYSQIVNDFQKGDIAEGYSVSREKKESFPLTVTSAQKNPTAFYLCASSTSGWSYNEQFFGPGTRLTVL.

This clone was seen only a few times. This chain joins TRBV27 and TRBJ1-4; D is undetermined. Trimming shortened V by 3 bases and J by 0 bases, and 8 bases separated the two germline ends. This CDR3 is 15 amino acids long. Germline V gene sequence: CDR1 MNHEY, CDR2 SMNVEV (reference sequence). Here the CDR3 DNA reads TGTGCCAGCAGTTTCGGGTCTGCAACTAATGAAAAACTGTTTTTT. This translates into CASSFGSATNEKLFF.

CDR3 protein: CASSQDPFRVRNEKLFF. For the CDR3, the DNA is TGCGCCAGCAGCCAAGACCCCTTCCGGGTTCGGAATGAAAAACTGTTTTTT. The chain combines TRBV4-3 with TRBJ1-4, with D uncertain. V lost 0 bases, J lost 5 bases, and 16 bases lay in between. The CDR3 loop spans 17 amino acids. CDR1 LGHNA and CDR2 YSLEER come from the germline V gene.

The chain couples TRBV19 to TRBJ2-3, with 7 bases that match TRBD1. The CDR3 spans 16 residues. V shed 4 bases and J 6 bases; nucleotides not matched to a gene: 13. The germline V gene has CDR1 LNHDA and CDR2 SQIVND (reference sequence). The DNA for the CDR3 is TGTGCCAGTAGTACGCAGACAGGGTTCGGGCTGGATACGCAGTATTTT. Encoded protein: CASSTQTGFGLDTQYF.

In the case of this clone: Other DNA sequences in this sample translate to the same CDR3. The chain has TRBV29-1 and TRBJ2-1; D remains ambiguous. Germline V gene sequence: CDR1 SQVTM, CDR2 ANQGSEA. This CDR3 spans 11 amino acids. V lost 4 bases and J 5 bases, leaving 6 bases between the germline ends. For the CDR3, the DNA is TGCAGCGTTGTGTCCGACAATGAGCAGTTCTTC. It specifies CSVVSDNEQFF.

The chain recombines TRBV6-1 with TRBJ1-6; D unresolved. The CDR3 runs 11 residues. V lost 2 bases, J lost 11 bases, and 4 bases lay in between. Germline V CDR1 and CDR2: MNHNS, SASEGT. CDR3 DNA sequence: TGTGCCAGCAGTGAAAAGGCACCCCTCCACTTT. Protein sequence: CASSEKAPLHF.

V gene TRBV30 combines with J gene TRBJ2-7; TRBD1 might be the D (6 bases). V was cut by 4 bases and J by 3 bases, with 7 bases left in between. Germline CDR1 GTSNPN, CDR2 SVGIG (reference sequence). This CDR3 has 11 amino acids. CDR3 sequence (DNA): TGTGCCTGGAACAGGGACTACGAGCAGTACTTC. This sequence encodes CAWNRDYEQYF. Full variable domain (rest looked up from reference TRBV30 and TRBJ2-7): SQTIHQWPATLVQPVGSPLSLECTVEGTSNPNLYWYRQAAGRGLQLLFYSVGIGQISSEVPQNLSASRPQDRQFILSSKKLLLSDSGFYLCAWNRDYEQYFGPGTRLTVT.